This T cell receptor (beta chain) was obtained from a study of blood T cell repertoires in COVID-19. On the study more broadly: The analysed material was cDNA or gDNA that came from T cells, B-cell-depleted T cells, or PBMCs.

The V and J ends lost 2 bases and 6 bases respectively, with 16 bases between them. There are 15 residues in the CDR3. Germline V gene sequence: CDR1 SNHLY, CDR2 FYNNEI. Authors' methods: Cell counts per sample came from amplifying reference gene primers. The repertoire was sequenced with immunoSEQ multiplex PCR; TCRdb's copy has only in-frame clones and lacks some. From that table come the V and J calls and clone size; the DNA was used to work out D and trimming. Of 110,000 or so clones detected, 65% to 85% appear once; the ten largest clones hold 1.5% to 1.8%. This clone showed up just a few times. The source is a man aged 45-65 years with acute or convalescent COVID-19. The chain employs TRBV2 and TRBJ1-2; a weak D match, TRBD1 (6 bases). The sequencing sample was made of peripheral blood. CDR3 in DNA: TGTGCCAGCAGTGAAACGTCCCAGGGGCTCAATGGCTACACCTTC. This gives the protein CASSETSQGLNGYTF.